The 13 T cell receptor beta chains below come from one sample, sequenced in a study of TIL therapy for anti-PD-1-resistant metastatic lung cancer (dated by TCRdb to the early 2020s). Taken with the paper, the label for time point translates to: pre-treatment sample, taken before nivolumab and TIL therapy. TCR beta CDR3 regions were amplified from genomic DNA by bias-controlled multiplex PCR with the immunoSEQ v3 hsTCRB kit. TCRdb obtained this table from immuneACCESS and retained in-frame rearrangements with V and J assigned. These tables miss some clones; where compared with another copy, unresolved V genes account for less than half of the shortfall, and the remainder is unexplained. The sample table shows 55,000 to 60,000 clones, and roughly 70% are seen once. The ten largest account for around 1.7% of the sample. The sequencing used blood, collected at baseline. These receptors originate from a person aged 30 to 80 with non-small cell lung cancer.

The chain is built from TRBV25-1 and TRBJ2-6, with no clear D. V was cut by 6 bases and J by 2 bases, with 5 bases left in between. The CDR3 sequence is 13 residues long. Germline CDR1 MGHDK, CDR2 SYGVNS. CDR3 in amino acids: CASSTAGANVLTF. CDR3 coding DNA: TGTGCCAGCAGCACCGCTGGGGCCAACGTCCTGACTTTC.

This chain joins TRBV2 and TRBJ2-5; the match to TRBD2 covers 10 bases. There are 13 residues in the CDR3. Germline CDR1 is SNHLY and CDR2 is FYNNEI. Trimming cost V 4 bases and J 5 bases; bases outside gene matches: 1. The CDR3 DNA reads TGTGCCAGCAGTGGGGGACTAGCGGAGACCCAGTACTTC. It is translated as CASSGGLAETQYF.

This chain links TRBV4-3 with TRBJ2-3, with 9 bases identical to TRBD1. This CDR3 is built from 15 residues. The V and J ends lost 1 base and 14 bases, in that order; junction bases with no gene match: 13. Germline V gene lookup returns CDR1 LGHNA and CDR2 YSLEER. DNA for the CDR3: TGCGCCAGCAGCCAAGCCCCAGGTGTGGGACAGGGTCGGTATTTT. This translates into CASSQAPGVGQGRYF.

V gene TRBV7-9 combines with J gene TRBJ2-7, with 8 bases lining up with TRBD2. The CDR3 length is 16 residues. The V segment lost 3 bases and the J segment 4 bases; nucleotides outside the gene matches: 11. Germline CDR1 is SEHNR and CDR2 is FQNEAQ (reference sequence). The CDR3 loop is CASSFSGSGSGYEQYF. DNA for the CDR3: TGTGCCAGCAGCTTTAGTGGCAGCGGGAGCGGATACGAGCAGTACTTC.

The gene calls are TRBV28 and TRBJ2-7; D is undetermined. Between the trimmed V and J ends, which lost 2 bases and 6 bases, there was a span of 11 bases. The CDR3 consists of 13 residues. In germline, CDR1 is MDHEN, CDR2 SYDVKM. This chain's CDR3 is CASSLSEGTEQYF. The CDR3 DNA follows: TGTGCCAGCAGTTTAAGTGAAGGAACCGAGCAGTACTTC.

The chain joins TRBV18 to TRBJ2-5; no definite D call. V was pared by 0 bases and J by 1 base, with 9 bases between. The germline gives CDR1 KGHSH, CDR2 LQKENI. The CDR3 extends over 15 amino acids. CDR3 sequence (DNA): TGTGCCAGCTCACCACCGGGGTCTTTCCAAGAGACCCAGTACTTC. The encoded protein is CASSPPGSFQETQYF.

This chain connects TRBV9 to TRBJ2-7, with D perhaps TRBD2 (5 bases). Deletions cut 2 bases from V and 7 bases from J, with 28 bases between. CDR1 SGDLS and CDR2 YYNGEE come from the germline V gene. The CDR3 runs 18 residues. The chain's CDR3 is CASSVQPPSGAGKREQYF. CDR3 DNA sequence: TGTGCCAGCAGCGTGCAGCCCCCCAGCGGAGCTGGGAAGCGGGAGCAGTACTTC. Based on the CDR3 plus reference TRBV9 and TRBJ2-7, the full variable domain is DSGVTQTPKHLITATGQRVTLRCSPRSGDLSVYWYQQSLDQGLQFLIQYYNGEERAKGNILERFSAQQFPDLHSELNLSSLELGDSALYFCASSVQPPSGAGKREQYFGPGTRLTVT.

This clone was seen more than once but under ten times. The chain's CDR3 is CSVEDVRIYTF. The CDR3, as DNA: TGCAGCGTTGAAGATGTTAGGATCTACACCTTC. The rearrangement joins TRBV29-1 to TRBJ1-2; D is uncertain. The CDR3 totals 11 residues. V was shortened by 0 bases and J by 10 bases, with 9 bases between the two germline ends. Per germline, CDR1 SQVTM and CDR2 ANQGSEA.

This clone was seen only once. CDR3 nucleotides: TGTGCCAGCAGCTACTCACCAGGGGATGGCCAGCCCCAGCATTTT. This codes for CASSYSPGDGQPQHF. The gene calls are TRBV7-2 and TRBJ1-5; tentatively, D is TRBD1 (6 bases). V was shortened by 4 bases and J by 7 bases, with 17 bases between the two germline ends. This CDR3 region has 15 residues. Germline CDR1 SGHTA, CDR2 FQGNSA.

V usage is TRBV5-1 and J usage is TRBJ2-2; 12 bases line up with TRBD1. The CDR3 consists of 16 residues. With V trimmed by 3 bases and J by 5 bases, 5 bases remained unmatched. CDR1 SGHRS and CDR2 YFSETQ come from the germline V gene. The CDR3 is CASSSRGQGATGELFF. The DNA for the CDR3 is TGCGCCAGCAGCTCGAGGGGACAGGGGGCGACCGGGGAGCTGTTTTTT.

The chain uses TRBV4-3 and TRBJ2-2; D tentatively fits TRBD1 or TRBD2 (6 bases each). Trimming pared 4 bases from V and 0 bases from J, leaving 12 bases between. The CDR3 length is 16 residues. Germline-derived CDR1 and CDR2 are LGHNA and YSLEER. CDR3: CASSRGALANTGELFF. In DNA, the CDR3 is TGCGCCAGCAGCCGGGGGGCTCTCGCGAACACCGGGGAGCTGTTTTTT.

The rearrangement joins TRBV15 to TRBJ2-7, with TRBD2 identical over 8 bases. CDR1 is LNHNV and CDR2 is YYDKDF in the germline V gene (reference sequence). This CDR3 comprises 15 residues. V lost 6 bases, J lost 0 bases, and 7 bases stayed unmatched. The CDR3 is CATRPSGGHSYEQYF. For the CDR3, the DNA is TGTGCCACCAGACCTTCGGGGGGGCACTCCTACGAGCAGTACTTC.

V usage is TRBV5-1 and J usage is TRBJ2-3, with D maybe TRBD1 (6 bases). Germline CDR1 and CDR2: SGHRS and YFSETQ. Trimming shortened V by 0 bases and J by 4 bases, and 9 bases separated the two germline ends. The CDR3 sequence is 14 residues long. CDR3 sequence reads: CASSLGQVPDTQYF. The CDR3, as DNA: TGCGCCAGCAGCTTGGGACAGGTTCCAGATACGCAGTATTTT.